Listed below are T cell receptor beta chains from one sample, sequenced in a study of CD8+CD57+ T cells in acquired aplastic anemia. TCRdb re-analysed the reads in MiXCR, keeping a single row per CDR3 protein. The table records about 81,000 distinct CDR3 sequences, under 50% of them present only once. Sequencing used sorted CD4+, CD8+, or CD8+CD57+ T cells (not recorded which) from PBMCs. These receptors were obtained from a human donor in good health, serving as a control. Both conserved end residues are part of each CDR3. D genes are given only for firm matches. Not every row has a clone size; where given, it reads once, few, many or a size class.

clone_size: few; d_call: TRBD2; j_call: TRBJ2-3; v_call: TRBV25-1; cdr3_nt: TGTGCTAGCCGGTTAGCGGGGGGCGGGGATACGCAGTATTTT; cdr3_aa: CASRLAGGGDTQYF
clone_size: .; d_call: TRBD1; j_call: TRBJ2-7; v_call: TRBV5-4; cdr3_nt: TGTGCCAGCAGCTGGACAGGGGAAGCAGGCGAGCAGTACTTC; cdr3_aa: CASSWTGEAGEQYF
clone_size: .; d_call: .; j_call: TRBJ2-7; v_call: TRBV30; cdr3_nt: TGTGCCTGGAGTGCCGGGACCGCGCCCTCCTACGAGCAGTACTTC; cdr3_aa: CAWSAGTAPSYEQYF
clone_size: .; d_call: .; j_call: TRBJ2-7; v_call: TRBV7-6; cdr3_nt: TGTGCCAGCAGCCAACCTCTCCCCTACGAGCAGTACTTC; cdr3_aa: CASSQPLPYEQYF
clone_size: .; d_call: TRBD1; j_call: TRBJ1-1; v_call: TRBV25-1; cdr3_nt: TGTGCCAGCATCAAAGGGACAGGGGGCGCGGCTGAAGCTTTCTTT; cdr3_aa: CASIKGTGGAAEAFF
clone_size: .; d_call: .; j_call: TRBJ1-3; v_call: TRBV2; cdr3_nt: TGTGCCAGCAGGCCGGCAAACACCATATATTTT; cdr3_aa: CASRPANTIYF
clone_size: .; d_call: TRBD1; j_call: TRBJ1-5; v_call: TRBV6-1; cdr3_nt: TGTGCCAGCATGGACAGGGGGATGCAGCCCCGGCATTTT; cdr3_aa: CASMDRGMQPRHF
clone_size: .; d_call: .; j_call: TRBJ1-5; v_call: TRBV9; cdr3_nt: TGTGCCAGCAGCGTGATAAAGGGAGGGGAAGGCAATCAGCCCCAGCATTTT; cdr3_aa: CASSVIKGGEGNQPQHF
clone_size: many; d_call: TRBD1; j_call: TRBJ1-5; v_call: TRBV2; cdr3_nt: TGTGCCAGCAGTGCCCGAATGACAGGGACATTCAAGCCCCAGCATTTT; cdr3_aa: CASSARMTGTFKPQHF
clone_size: .; d_call: TRBD1; j_call: TRBJ2-7; v_call: TRBV6-1; cdr3_nt: TGTGCCAGCAGTGCCCCGGGACAGCACTACGAGCAGTACTTC; cdr3_aa: CASSAPGQHYEQYF
clone_size: many; d_call: .; j_call: TRBJ2-2; v_call: TRBV9; cdr3_nt: TGTGCCAGCAGCGTAGGGGGTGCCCTGATGGCGACCGGGGAGCTGTTTTTT; cdr3_aa: CASSVGGALMATGELFF
clone_size: .; d_call: .; j_call: TRBJ1-1; v_call: TRBV15; cdr3_nt: TGTGCCACCAGTAGAGATAAGAAAGGCGGTGAGGCTTTCTTT; cdr3_aa: CATSRDKKGGEAFF
clone_size: .; d_call: TRBD1; j_call: TRBJ1-1; v_call: TRBV29-1; cdr3_nt: TGCAGCGGGGGGACAGGGGAAGGGTCTGAAGCTTTCTTT; cdr3_aa: CSGGTGEGSEAFF
clone_size: few; d_call: .; j_call: TRBJ2-1; v_call: TRBV10-3; cdr3_nt: TGTGCCATCGCCCCGGATACAATGGGGCAGTTCTTC; cdr3_aa: CAIAPDTMGQFF
clone_size: .; d_call: .; j_call: TRBJ2-7; v_call: TRBV7-8; cdr3_nt: TGTGCCAGCAGCCCCCCCCGCAACGAGCAGTACTTC; cdr3_aa: CASSPPRNEQYF
clone_size: many; d_call: TRBD2; j_call: TRBJ2-1; v_call: TRBV2; cdr3_nt: TGTGCCAGCAGTGAGGGACTAGCGGTCTACAATGAGCAGTTCTTC; cdr3_aa: CASSEGLAVYNEQFF
clone_size: .; d_call: TRBD2; j_call: TRBJ2-1; v_call: TRBV25-1; cdr3_nt: TGTGCCAGCAGTGAGCCTTATACAAGACTAGCGGGTTACAATGAGCAGTTCTTC; cdr3_aa: CASSEPYTRLAGYNEQFF
clone_size: .; d_call: .; j_call: TRBJ1-1; v_call: TRBV29-1; cdr3_nt: TGCAGCACCTGGGCGTTAAGTGAAGCTTTCTTT; cdr3_aa: CSTWALSEAFF
clone_size: .; d_call: .; j_call: TRBJ2-5; v_call: TRBV27; cdr3_nt: TGTGCCAGCAGGGATATAGAGGGGCAAGAGACCCAGTACTTC; cdr3_aa: CASRDIEGQETQYF
clone_size: .; d_call: TRBD1; j_call: TRBJ1-5; v_call: TRBV10-2; cdr3_nt: TGCGCCAGCAGTGAACTCGTGGGACAGGGTGACGGCAATCAGCCCCAGCATTTT; cdr3_aa: CASSELVGQGDGNQPQHF
clone_size: few; d_call: TRBD1; j_call: TRBJ1-2; v_call: TRBV3-1; cdr3_nt: TGTGCCAGCAGCCAAGAATACGGGACAGGAGTTGGCTACACCTTC; cdr3_aa: CASSQEYGTGVGYTF
clone_size: many; d_call: .; j_call: TRBJ2-1; v_call: TRBV2; cdr3_nt: TGTGCCAGCCGACTAACTCTTACGTCCTACAATGAGCAGTTCTTC; cdr3_aa: CASRLTLTSYNEQFF
clone_size: few; d_call: TRBD1; j_call: TRBJ1-1; v_call: TRBV11-3; cdr3_nt: TGTGCCAGCAGCGCGGGACAGGGGAGCGAAGCTTTCTTT; cdr3_aa: CASSAGQGSEAFF
clone_size: many; d_call: .; j_call: TRBJ1-1; v_call: TRBV2; cdr3_nt: TGTGCCAGCAGGACCCGGGGGCTGGGCACTGAAGCTTTCTTT; cdr3_aa: CASRTRGLGTEAFF
clone_size: .; d_call: TRBD1; j_call: TRBJ1-2; v_call: TRBV27; cdr3_nt: TGTGCCAGCAGTACAGGGGGCTTTCTCTATGGCTACACCTTC; cdr3_aa: CASSTGGFLYGYTF
clone_size: many; d_call: .; j_call: TRBJ1-2; v_call: TRBV7-9; cdr3_nt: TGTGCCACCAGGGGTCGTGGCTACACCTTC; cdr3_aa: CATRGRGYTF
clone_size: few; d_call: .; j_call: TRBJ2-3; v_call: TRBV9; cdr3_nt: TGTGCCAGCAGCGTAGAAGGGGGTGGGAGCCGGGCAGATACGCAGTATTTT; cdr3_aa: CASSVEGGGSRADTQYF
clone_size: .; d_call: .; j_call: TRBJ2-3; v_call: TRBV20-1; cdr3_nt: TGCAGCCTGGTAGATACGCAGTATTTT; cdr3_aa: CSLVDTQYF
clone_size: .; d_call: TRBD1; j_call: TRBJ2-3; v_call: TRBV15; cdr3_nt: TGTGCCACCAGCAGAGCGGACAGGGGGGTAGATACGCAGTATTTT; cdr3_aa: CATSRADRGVDTQYF